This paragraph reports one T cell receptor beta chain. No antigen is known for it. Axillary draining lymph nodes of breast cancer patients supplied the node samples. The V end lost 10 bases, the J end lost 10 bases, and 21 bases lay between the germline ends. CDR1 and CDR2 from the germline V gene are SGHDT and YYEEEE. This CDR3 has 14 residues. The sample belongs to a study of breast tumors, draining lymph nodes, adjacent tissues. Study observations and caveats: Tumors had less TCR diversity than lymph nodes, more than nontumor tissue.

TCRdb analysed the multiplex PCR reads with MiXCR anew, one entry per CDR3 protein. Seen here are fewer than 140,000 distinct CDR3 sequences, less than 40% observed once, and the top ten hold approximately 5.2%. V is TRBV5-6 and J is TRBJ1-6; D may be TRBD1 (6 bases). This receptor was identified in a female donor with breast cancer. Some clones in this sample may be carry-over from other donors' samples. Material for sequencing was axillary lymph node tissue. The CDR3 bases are TGTGCCGGAGAAAACAGGGCATCTGGGTCACCCCTCCACTTT. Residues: CAGENRASGSPLHF.